This record concerns one TCR beta chain sequence. No antigen is known for it. This record comes from a study of blood T cells in healthy people across ages. Study-level background: Template switching captured about one barcoded beta molecule per two T cells.

The CDR3 extends over 12 amino acids. Germline values: CDR1 MNHEY, CDR2 SVGAGI. The V end was cut by 5 bases, the J end by 6 bases, with 8 bases between. The second PCR ran roughly 6 to 11 cycles with a sample-barcoded 5' primer and J-beta primers. TCRdb re-called the 5' RACE reads through MiXCR, storing one row per CDR3 protein. Among over a million distinct CDR3 sequences listed, around 45% were seen once. Study-wide results and limits: Per million T cells, TCR beta diversity dropped roughly linearly as age increased. Unsorted PBMCs prevented conclusive naive versus antigen-experienced comparison.

The sample taken for sequencing was blood. The genes are TRBV6-5 and TRBJ2-1, with unresolved D. This receptor was identified in a woman in her sixties or seventies in good health. The chain's CDR3 is CASSTVSNEQFF. CDR3 in DNA: TGTGCCAGCAGTACGGTGAGCAATGAGCAGTTCTTC.